These 17 T cell receptor beta chains originate from one sample sequenced in a study of T cell changes during pregnancy in multiple sclerosis. Sequencing was performed with immunoSEQ multiplex PCR; in TCRdb, only in-frame clones are kept and a portion is missing. In the table there are around 50,000 clones, about nine tenths of which are singletons. The source was CD4+ T cells from peripheral blood mononuclear cells, collected after pregnancy. These receptors were taken from a female donor in good health, enrolled as a control in a pregnancy study.

The chain has TRBV7-6 and TRBJ1-6; D perhaps matches TRBD1 (5 bases). This CDR3 is built from 14 residues. Germline CDR1 SGHVS, CDR2 FNYEAQ. Trimming pared 2 bases from V and 5 bases from J, leaving 7 bases between. As DNA, the CDR3 is TGTGCCAGCAGCTTATCAGGGAATAATTCACCCCTCCACTTT. The encoded protein is CASSLSGNNSPLHF. Complete variable domain (other parts from reference TRBV7-6 and TRBJ1-6): GAGVSQSPRYKVTKRGQDVALRCDPISGHVSLYWYRQALGQGPEFLTYFNYEAQQDKSGLPNDRFSAERPEGSISTLTIQRTEQRDSAMYRCASSLSGNNSPLHFGNGTRLTVT.

This clone was recorded only once. The chain carries TRBV7-9 and TRBJ2-2; no firm D call. This CDR3 has 14 amino acids. The ends were cut back, 0 bases at V and 2 bases at J, with 4 bases in the middle. Germline V CDR1 and CDR2: SEHNR, FQNEAQ (reference sequence). The CDR3 loop is CASSLARNTGELFF. CDR3 bases: TGTGCCAGCAGCTTAGCTAGAAACACCGGGGAGCTGTTTTTT.

The chain couples TRBV7-8 to TRBJ2-7; TRBD2 matches at 8 bases. CDR1 and CDR2 from the germline V gene are SGHVS and FQNEAQ. V dropped 7 bases and J dropped 7; count of bases not matched to a gene: 12. The CDR3 is 14 residues long. The CDR3 nucleotides are TGTGCCAGCAAGCCGGCGGGGGGCCGGCGGGAGCAGTACTTC. It codes for CASKPAGGRREQYF.

The rearrangement uses TRBV21-1 and TRBJ1-1; whether TRBD1, the table's D call, matches the DNA was not checked. TRBV21-1 is flagged as a pseudogene. The CDR3 length is 15 residues. As DNA, the CDR3 is TGTGCCAGCAGCACCCCCAGGGGGGTGAACACTGAAGCTTTCTTT. Translating it yields CASSTPRGVNTEAFF.

The V gene is TRBV5-1, the J gene TRBJ2-1, with TRBD1 as a possible D gene (5 bases). This CDR3 contains 15 residues. CDR1 is SGHRS, CDR2 YFSETQ, per germline. Trimming cost V 2 bases and J 0 bases, with 9 bases left between them. The chain's CDR3 is CASSLPTDSYNEQFF. Here the CDR3 DNA reads TGCGCCAGCAGCTTACCGACAGACTCCTACAATGAGCAGTTCTTC.

In this sample, this clone turned up once. The chain couples TRBV6-5 to TRBJ2-7, with 10 positions matching TRBD1. The junction had 4 bases not matched to a gene; V was cut back by 7 bases and J by 4 bases. The CDR3 extends over 13 amino acids. CDR1 and CDR2 (germline): MNHEY, SVGAGI. CDR3 in DNA: TGTGCCAGCAAACCGGGACAGGGGTACGAGCAGTACTTC. This sequence encodes CASKPGQGYEQYF.

V usage is TRBV7-2 and J usage is TRBJ2-3; TRBD2 agrees at 11 bases. Trimming took 5 bases from V and 2 from J; bases not matched to a gene: 6. The CDR3 extends over 16 amino acids. CDR1 and CDR2 from the germline V gene are SGHTA and FQGNSA. The CDR3 region is CASSPGLAGPTDTQYF. CDR3 bases: TGTGCCAGCAGCCCTGGACTAGCGGGTCCCACAGATACGCAGTATTTT.

V and J are TRBV6-5 and TRBJ2-5; the match to TRBD1 covers 7 bases. V shed 2 bases and J 1 base; nucleotides not matched to a gene: 4. Germline CDR1 is MNHEY and CDR2 is SVGAGI. CDR3 size: 15 residues. CDR3 coding DNA: TGTGCCAGCAGTTACAGGGGGCCCCCCCAAGAGACCCAGTACTTC. The encoded protein is CASSYRGPPQETQYF.

V and J are TRBV2 and TRBJ2-2, with 14 bases aligning to TRBD2. This CDR3 spans 18 amino acids. Germline V gene sequence: CDR1 SNHLY, CDR2 FYNNEI. V lost 4 bases, J lost 7 bases, and 11 bases stayed unmatched. The CDR3 DNA reads TGTGCCAGCAGTGTAAACCCCGGGACTAGCGGGAGTGACGGGGAGCTGTTTTTT. It codes for CASSVNPGTSGSDGELFF.

The rearrangement joins TRBV6-6 to TRBJ1-1, with 8 nucleotides matching TRBD1. In germline, CDR1 is MNHNY, CDR2 SVGAGI (reference sequence). The length of the CDR3 is 14 residues. After removal of 5 bases from V and 6 bases from J, the junction contained 8 bases not matched to a gene. The CDR3 coding sequence is TGTGCCAGCAGTGGGACAGGAGGCGATTCTGAAGCTTTCTTT. It yields the protein CASSGTGGDSEAFF.

This sequence joins TRBV29-1 and TRBJ2-3, with a possible D match to TRBD2 (6 bases). Germline CDR1 reads SQVTM; CDR2 reads ANQGSEA. V lost 6 bases, J lost 0 bases, and 13 bases lay in between. This CDR3 has 14 residues. CDR3 coding DNA: TGCAGCGTGGGGGGACTTTTTAGCACAGATACGCAGTATTTT. It yields the protein CSVGGLFSTDTQYF.

The chain has TRBV5-6 and TRBJ1-2, with D hard to call. V lost 0 bases and J 6 bases, leaving 9 bases between the germline ends. Germline V gene data show CDR1 as SGHDT and CDR2 as YYEEEE. The CDR3 runs 13 residues. CDR3: CASSLVFADGYTF. CDR3 coding DNA: TGTGCCAGCAGCTTGGTATTTGCGGATGGCTACACCTTC.

The CDR3 DNA reads as TGTGCCAGCAATCGGGGGGGAGACACTGAAGCTTTCTTT. Amino acid sequence: CASNRGGDTEAFF. This chain connects TRBV6-6 to TRBJ1-1, with TRBD1 as a possible D gene (5 bases). V was shortened by 7 bases and J by 3 bases, with 12 bases between the two germline ends. This CDR3 region has 13 residues. Per the germline V gene, CDR1 is MNHNY and CDR2 is SVGAGI (reference sequence).

V and J are TRBV28 and TRBJ1-2, with 7 bases fitting TRBD1. The germline V gene has CDR1 MDHEN and CDR2 SYDVKM. V trimming: 10 bases; J trimming: 1 base; junction bases outside the gene matches: 6. The CDR3 sequence is 13 residues long. This CDR3 is CAIRDSNNYGYTF. For the CDR3, the DNA is TGTGCCATCCGGGACAGTAATAACTATGGCTACACCTTC.

Details on this clone: This CDR3 is also generated by other DNA sequences in the sample. The V call is TRBV19, the J call TRBJ1-5, with 7 bases matching TRBD1. This CDR3 has 15 residues. V shed 6 bases and J 1 base; nucleotides not matched to a gene: 6. Looked up from germline, CDR1 is LNHDA and CDR2 is SQIVND (reference sequence). CDR3 region: CASRLDRASNQPQHF. CDR3 DNA: TGTGCCAGTAGACTCGACAGGGCGAGCAATCAGCCCCAGCATTTT.

The chain is built from TRBV23-1 and TRBJ1-5; D may be TRBD1 (6 bases). TRBV23-1 is an open reading frame, and its role is uncertain. There are 18 residues in the CDR3. Trimming took 0 bases from V and 6 from J, leaving 21 bases between them. In DNA form, the CDR3 reads TGCGCCAGCAGTCAATCGTTACAGGGATTCGGGCAAAGTCAGCCCCAGCATTTT. This sequence encodes CASSQSLQGFGQSQPQHF.

The chain couples TRBV18 to TRBJ1-3, with 9 bases lining up with TRBD1. Unmatched junction bases numbered 7, after V lost 3 bases and J lost 4 bases. This CDR3 spans 16 amino acids. CDR1 and CDR2 from the germline V gene are KGHSH and LQKENI. CDR3 DNA: TGTGCCAGCTCACCCAAAGGGACAGGGCGAGGAAACACCATATATTTT. It is translated as CASSPKGTGRGNTIYF.